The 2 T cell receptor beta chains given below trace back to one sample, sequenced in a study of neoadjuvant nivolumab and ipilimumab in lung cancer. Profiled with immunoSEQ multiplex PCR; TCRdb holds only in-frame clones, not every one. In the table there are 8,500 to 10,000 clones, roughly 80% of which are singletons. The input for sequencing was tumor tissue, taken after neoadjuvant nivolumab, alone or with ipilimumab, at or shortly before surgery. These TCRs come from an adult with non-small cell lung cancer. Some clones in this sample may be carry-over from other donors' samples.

The CDR3 protein is CASSPRGSYEQYF. The CDR3, as DNA: TGCGCCAGCAGCCCCAGGGGCTCCTACGAGCAGTACTTC. The V and J genes are TRBV4-1 and TRBJ2-7; D may be TRBD1 (6 bases). CDR1 and CDR2 from the germline V gene are MGHRA and YSYEKL. The CDR3 is 13 residues long. The V and J ends lost 4 bases and 0 bases respectively, with 7 bases between them.

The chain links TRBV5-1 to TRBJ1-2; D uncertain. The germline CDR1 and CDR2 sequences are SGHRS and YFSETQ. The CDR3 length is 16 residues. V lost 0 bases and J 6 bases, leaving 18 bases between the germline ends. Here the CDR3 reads CASSLAGRPGLHGYTF. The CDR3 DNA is TGCGCCAGCAGCTTGGCCGGGCGGCCGGGCCTTCATGGCTACACCTTC.